These 22 T cell receptor beta chains share one sample of origin, sequenced in a study of control samples from healthy donors and cancer patients. Assay used: immunoSEQ multiplex PCR; TCRdb lists only in-frame clones, some missing. The sample contains 150,000 to 200,000 clones, approximately 92% of which appear only once. The material sequenced was blood. Source of these receptors: a woman aged 40-49 years in good health.

This clone was counted between two and nine times. The chain carries TRBV3-1 (or the pseudogene TRBV3-2) and TRBJ1-5; tentatively, D is TRBD1 (6 bases). CDR3 length equals 14 residues. In germline, CDR1 is LGHDT, CDR2 YNNKEL (reference sequence). V was trimmed by 6 bases and J by 4 bases, leaving 13 bases between them. The CDR3 protein is CASSLKGGNQPQHF. CDR3 coding DNA: TGTGCCAGCAGTCTAAAAGGGGGTAATCAGCCCCAGCATTTT.

The rearrangement links TRBV7-9 to TRBJ2-2; 15 nucleotides match TRBD2. V was clipped by 2 bases and J by 2 bases; unmatched bases: 6. The CDR3 runs 19 residues. Germline CDR1 and CDR2: SEHNR and FQNEAQ (reference sequence). This CDR3 reads CASSLPGLAGGLNTGELFF. DNA of the CDR3: TGTGCCAGCAGCTTACCGGGACTAGCGGGGGGCCTTAACACCGGGGAGCTGTTTTTT.

The chain is built from TRBV3-1 (or the pseudogene TRBV3-2) and TRBJ2-1; 10 bases map to TRBD2. This CDR3 has 13 amino acids. CDR1 is LGHDT, CDR2 YNNKEL, per germline (reference sequence). V lost 1 base, J lost 10 bases, and 1 base stayed unmatched. As DNA, the CDR3 is TGTGCCAGCAGCCAAGGGACTAGCGGCGAGCAGTTCTTC. Translation gives CASSQGTSGEQFF.

V usage is TRBV6-4 and J usage is TRBJ2-3, with 8 bases that match TRBD2. CDR3 size: 15 residues. With 2 bases clipped from V and 3 bases from J, the junction kept 4 bases outside the gene matches. Germline CDR1 and CDR2: MRHNA and SNTAGT. The CDR3 loop is CASSDEAGGTDTQYF. The CDR3 DNA sequence: TGTGCCAGCAGTGACGAGGCGGGGGGTACAGATACGCAGTATTTT.

The rearrangement links TRBV19 to TRBJ2-7; D call uncertain. The CDR3 loop spans 12 amino acids. Deletions cut 10 bases from V and 3 bases from J, with 13 bases between. The germline gives CDR1 LNHDA, CDR2 SQIVND (reference sequence). The CDR3, as DNA: TGTGCCACAAGCTTGGTTGGCTACGAGCAGTACTTC. Encoded protein: CATSLVGYEQYF. The full variable domain, its missing parts supplied by reference TRBV19 and TRBJ2-7, is DGGITQSPKYLFRKEGQNVTLSCEQNLNHDAMYWYRQDPGQGLRLIYYSQIVNDFQKGDIAEGYSVSREKKESFPLTVTSAQKNPTAFYLCATSLVGYEQYFGPGTRLTVT.

This clone was picked up one time. This chain uses TRBV5-1 with TRBJ2-3; TRBD2 matches at 12 bases. V was clipped by 0 bases and J by 4 bases; unmatched bases: 3. The germline CDR1 and CDR2 sequences are SGHRS and YFSETQ. CDR3 length equals 16 residues. For the CDR3, the DNA is TGCGCCAGCAGCTTGGTGGCTAGCGGGGGGGCAGATACGCAGTATTTT. It is translated as CASSLVASGGADTQYF.

This sequence joins TRBV5-3 and TRBJ1-1; D call uncertain. Being an ORF, TRBV5-3 has a function that is uncertain. This CDR3 has 14 amino acids. V was clipped by 0 bases and J by 0 bases, with 6 bases between them. CDR3 DNA: TGTGCCAGAAGCTTGGCACAGATGAACACTGAAGCTTTCTTT. This gives the protein CARSLAQMNTEAFF.

J is TRBJ2-7 and V is TRBV20-1, with D possibly TRBD2 on 7 matching bases. CDR1 DFQATT and CDR2 SNEGSKA come from the germline V gene (reference sequence). CDR3 length: 12 residues. V was trimmed by 3 bases and J by 9 bases, leaving 15 bases between them. CDR3 DNA: TGCAGTGCTAGTCGGGGGGCTGACGGGCAGTACTTC. Translation gives CSASRGADGQYF.

The chain links TRBV5-1 to TRBJ1-4; tentative D call: TRBD1 (5 bases). Germline CDR1 SGHRS, CDR2 YFSETQ. The CDR3 sequence is 13 residues long. V lost 6 bases and J lost 8, with 14 bases in between. The CDR3 loop reads CASKIQGREKLFF. In DNA form, the CDR3 reads TGCGCCAGCAAAATCCAGGGCAGGGAAAAACTGTTTTTT.

V is TRBV5-1 and J is TRBJ2-1, with TRBD2 matching over 7 bases. CDR3 length: 14 residues. CDR1 SGHRS and CDR2 YFSETQ come from the germline V gene. Trimming removed 1 base from V and 7 bases from J; junction bases left unmatched: 5. The CDR3 spells CASSLRGEGNEQFF. In DNA form, the CDR3 reads TGCGCCAGCAGCTTGAGAGGGGAGGGTAATGAGCAGTTCTTC.

This chain connects TRBV2 to TRBJ1-5, with 7 bases fitting TRBD1. The CDR3 runs 15 residues. After removal of 2 bases from V and 2 bases from J, the junction contained 3 bases not matched to a gene. Germline CDR1 SNHLY, CDR2 FYNNEI. The CDR3 loop is CASSERGRGNQPQHF. The CDR3 DNA is TGTGCCAGCAGTGAAAGGGGGCGCGGCAATCAGCCCCAGCATTTT. Filled out from reference TRBV2 and TRBJ1-5, the complete variable domain reads EPEVTQTPSHQVTQMGQEVILRCVPISNHLYFYWYRQILGQKVEFLVSFYNNEISEKSEIFDDQFSVERPDGSNFTLKIRSTKLEDSAMYFCASSERGRGNQPQHFGDGTRLSIL.

This clone appeared once. V gene TRBV5-5 combines with J gene TRBJ1-2; D not resolved. Per germline, CDR1 SGHKS and CDR2 YYEKEE (reference sequence). CDR3 length equals 13 residues. V was clipped by 2 bases and J by 3 bases, with 8 bases between them. CDR3: CASSLGDDYGYTF. For the CDR3, the DNA is TGTGCCAGCAGCTTAGGTGACGACTATGGCTACACCTTC.

The chain links TRBV11-2 to TRBJ1-3; D possibly corresponds to TRBD1 (6 bases). Per the germline V gene, CDR1 is SGHAT and CDR2 is FQNNGV. The CDR3 totals 17 residues. V was trimmed by 2 bases and J by 3 bases, leaving 17 bases between them. The CDR3 loop is CASSLFRAGGSGNTIYF. Here the CDR3 DNA reads TGTGCCAGCAGCTTATTTAGGGCGGGGGGCAGTGGAAACACCATATATTTT.

This rearrangement joins TRBV6-5 to TRBJ1-4; TRBD1 might be the D (6 bases). Germline V gives CDR1 MNHEY, CDR2 SVGAGI. This CDR3 has 15 residues. V was trimmed by 4 bases and J by 5 bases, leaving 14 bases between them. As DNA, the CDR3 is TGTGCCAGCAGTTTCGCAGGGGTAGGAAATGAAAAACTGTTTTTT. Amino acid sequence: CASSFAGVGNEKLFF.

This clone is a singleton in its sample. V gene TRBV9 combines with J gene TRBJ2-1, with a weak D call TRBD2 (5 bases). Looked up from germline, CDR1 is SGDLS and CDR2 is YYNGEE. With 4 bases removed from V and 7 bases from J, the gap between germline ends came to 18 bases. The CDR3 is made up of 15 amino acids. CDR3 sequence (DNA): TGTGCCAGCAGCCTCCACGAGGGCCCTAATAATGAGCAGTTCTTC. Translation: CASSLHEGPNNEQFF.

In this sample, this clone turned up once. Here the CDR3 reads CASSWEGLEPQHF. CDR3 DNA: TGTGCCAGCAGCTGGGAGGGGCTGGAGCCCCAGCATTTT. V and J are TRBV12-3 or TRBV12-4 and TRBJ1-5, with D tentatively TRBD1 (5 bases). Trimming removed 6 bases from V and 8 bases from J, with 14 bases in between. The length of the CDR3 is 13 residues.

This sequence joins TRBV6-2 or TRBV6-3 and TRBJ2-7, with 10 bases that match TRBD2. The CDR3 spans 12 residues. Trimming removed 4 bases from V and 12 bases from J; junction bases left unmatched: 6. Per germline, CDR1 MNHEY and CDR2 SVGEGT. As DNA, the CDR3 is TGTGCCAGCAGTTCGGGACTAGCGCGATGGTACTTC. This codes for CASSSGLARWYF.

The table lists this clone with a count of one. The CDR3 DNA reads TGTGCCAGCAGTAGACAGGGGGCGGGCAATCAGCCCCAGCATTTT. Translation gives CASSRQGAGNQPQHF. The chain combines TRBV27 with TRBJ1-5; TRBD1 agrees at 10 bases. The trim removed 5 bases at V and 2 bases at J, leaving 3 bases unmatched. In germline, CDR1 is MNHEY, CDR2 SMNVEV (reference sequence). CDR3 size: 15 residues.

The J gene is TRBJ1-3, the V gene TRBV7-3; D ambiguous. This CDR3 has 13 amino acids. Germline values: CDR1 SGHTA, CDR2 FQGTGA. Trimming took off 4 bases at V and 1 base at J, with 5 bases between the two ends. This CDR3 is CASSSESGNTIYF. CDR3 DNA: TGTGCCAGCAGCTCCGAATCTGGAAACACCATATATTTT.

This chain joins TRBV6-2 or TRBV6-3 and TRBJ1-2, with a weak D call TRBD1 (6 bases). Trimming stripped 0 bases from V and 6 bases from J, with 8 bases between. The CDR3 spans 13 residues. Germline V gene sequence: CDR1 MNHEY, CDR2 SVGEGT. The CDR3 DNA is TGTGCCAGCAGTTACTCGGGGGACAATGGCTACACCTTC. Translated, it gives CASSYSGDNGYTF.

V is TRBV5-1 and J is TRBJ2-2; TRBD2 matches 11 bases. With 2 bases clipped from V and 4 bases from J, the junction kept 1 base outside the gene matches. Germline-derived CDR1 and CDR2 are SGHRS and YFSETQ. The CDR3 is 15 amino acids. CDR3 region: CASSFSGGATGELFF. The CDR3 DNA reads TGCGCCAGCAGCTTTAGCGGGGGGGCCACCGGGGAGCTGTTTTTT. Drawing the rest from reference TRBV5-1 and TRBJ2-2, the complete variable domain is KAGVTQTPRYLIKTRGQQVTLSCSPISGHRSVSWYQQTPGQGLQFLFEYFSETQRNKGNFPGRFSGRQFSNSRSEMNVSTLELGDSALYLCASSFSGGATGELFFGEGSRLTVL.

The rearrangement uses TRBV7-9 and TRBJ1-5, with 8 bases lining up with TRBD1. J lost 1 base, V lost 3 bases, and 5 bases had no gene match. The CDR3 runs 16 residues. Germline loops: CDR1 SEHNR, CDR2 FQNEAQ (reference sequence). Written as DNA, the CDR3 is TGTGCCAGCAGCTTGTCGACAGGGGAGAGCAATCAGCCCCAGCATTTT. It encodes CASSLSTGESNQPQHF.